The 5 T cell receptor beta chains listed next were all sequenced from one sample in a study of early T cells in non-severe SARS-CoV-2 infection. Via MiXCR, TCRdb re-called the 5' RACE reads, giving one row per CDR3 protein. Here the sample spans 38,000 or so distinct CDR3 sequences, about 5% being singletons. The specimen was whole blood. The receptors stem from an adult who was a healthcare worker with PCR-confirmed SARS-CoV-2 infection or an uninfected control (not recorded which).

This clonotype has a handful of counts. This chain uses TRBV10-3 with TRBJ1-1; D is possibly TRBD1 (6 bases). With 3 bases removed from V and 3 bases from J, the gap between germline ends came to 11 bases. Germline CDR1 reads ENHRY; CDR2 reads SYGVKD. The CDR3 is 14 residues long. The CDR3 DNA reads TGTGCCATCAGTGAAATTCCAGGGGACACTGAAGCTTTCTTT. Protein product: CAISEIPGDTEAFF.

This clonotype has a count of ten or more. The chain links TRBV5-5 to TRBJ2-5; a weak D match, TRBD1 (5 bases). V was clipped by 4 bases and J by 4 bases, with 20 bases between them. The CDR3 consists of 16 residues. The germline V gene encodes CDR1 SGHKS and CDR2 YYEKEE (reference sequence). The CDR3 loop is CASSLDLIGAGETQYF. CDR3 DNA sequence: TGTGCCAGCAGCCTCGATTTGATAGGGGCAGGAGAGACCCAGTACTTC.

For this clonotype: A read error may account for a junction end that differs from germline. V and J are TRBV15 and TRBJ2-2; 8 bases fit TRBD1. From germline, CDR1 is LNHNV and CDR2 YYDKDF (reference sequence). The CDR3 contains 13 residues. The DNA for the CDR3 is TGTGCCACTCAGGGGGCGAACACCAGGGAGCTGTTTTTT. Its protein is CATQGANTRELFF.

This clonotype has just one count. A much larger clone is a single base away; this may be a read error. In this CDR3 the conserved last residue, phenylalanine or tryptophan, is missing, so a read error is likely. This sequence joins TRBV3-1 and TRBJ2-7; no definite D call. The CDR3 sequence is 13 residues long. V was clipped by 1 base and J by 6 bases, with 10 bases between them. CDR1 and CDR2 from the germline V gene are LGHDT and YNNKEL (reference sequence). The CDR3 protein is CASSQGWPFEQYS. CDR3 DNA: TGTGCCAGCAGCCAAGGTTGGCCCTTCGAGCAGTACTCC.

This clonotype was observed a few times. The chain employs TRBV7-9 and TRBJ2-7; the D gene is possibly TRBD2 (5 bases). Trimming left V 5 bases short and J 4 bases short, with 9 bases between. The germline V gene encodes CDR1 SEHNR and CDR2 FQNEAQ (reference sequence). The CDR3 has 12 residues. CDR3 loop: CASSGGAYEQYF. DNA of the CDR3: TGTGCCAGCAGCGGAGGCGCGTACGAGCAGTACTTC.